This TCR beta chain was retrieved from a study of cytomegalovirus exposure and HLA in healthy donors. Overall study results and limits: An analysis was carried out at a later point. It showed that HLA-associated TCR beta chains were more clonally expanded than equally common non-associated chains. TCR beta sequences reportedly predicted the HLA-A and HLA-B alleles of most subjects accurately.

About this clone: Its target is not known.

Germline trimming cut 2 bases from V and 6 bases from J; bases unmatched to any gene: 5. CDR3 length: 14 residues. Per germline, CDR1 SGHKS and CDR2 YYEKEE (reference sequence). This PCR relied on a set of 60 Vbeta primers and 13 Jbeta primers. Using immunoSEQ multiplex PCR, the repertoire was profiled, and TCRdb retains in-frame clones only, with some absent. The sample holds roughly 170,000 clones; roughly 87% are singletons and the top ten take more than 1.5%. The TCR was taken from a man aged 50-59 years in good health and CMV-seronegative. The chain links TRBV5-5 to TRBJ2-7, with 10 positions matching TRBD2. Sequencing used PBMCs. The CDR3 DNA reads TGTGCCAGCAGCTTCTTAGCGGGGGGCGGCGAGCAGTACTTC. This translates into CASSFLAGGGEQYF.